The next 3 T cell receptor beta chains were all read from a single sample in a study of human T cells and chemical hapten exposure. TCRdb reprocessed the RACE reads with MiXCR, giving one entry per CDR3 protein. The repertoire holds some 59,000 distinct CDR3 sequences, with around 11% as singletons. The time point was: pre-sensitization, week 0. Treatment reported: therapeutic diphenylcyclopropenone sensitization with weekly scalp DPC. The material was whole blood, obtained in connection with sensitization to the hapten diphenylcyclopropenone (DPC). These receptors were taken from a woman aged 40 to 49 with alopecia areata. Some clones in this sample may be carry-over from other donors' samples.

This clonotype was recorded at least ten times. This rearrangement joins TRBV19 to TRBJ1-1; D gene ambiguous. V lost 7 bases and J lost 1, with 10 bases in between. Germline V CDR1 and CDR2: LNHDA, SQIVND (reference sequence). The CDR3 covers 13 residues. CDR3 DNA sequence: TGTGCCAGTACTCTACCGGGGAACACTGAAGCTTTCTTT. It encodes CASTLPGNTEAFF.

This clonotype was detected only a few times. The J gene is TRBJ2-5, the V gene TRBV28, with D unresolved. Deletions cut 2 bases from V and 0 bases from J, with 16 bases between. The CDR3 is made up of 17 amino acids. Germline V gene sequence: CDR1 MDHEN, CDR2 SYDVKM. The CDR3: CASSLANSKEYQETQYF. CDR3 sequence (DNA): TGTGCCAGCAGTTTAGCCAATTCCAAGGAGTACCAAGAGACCCAGTACTTC.

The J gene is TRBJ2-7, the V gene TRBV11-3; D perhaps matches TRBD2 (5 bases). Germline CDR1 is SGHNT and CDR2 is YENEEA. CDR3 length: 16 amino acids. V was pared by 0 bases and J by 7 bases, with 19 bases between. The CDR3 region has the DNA TGTGCCAGCAGCTTAGATGGGATGACCTCACGGGAAGAGCAGTACTTC. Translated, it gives CASSLDGMTSREEQYF.